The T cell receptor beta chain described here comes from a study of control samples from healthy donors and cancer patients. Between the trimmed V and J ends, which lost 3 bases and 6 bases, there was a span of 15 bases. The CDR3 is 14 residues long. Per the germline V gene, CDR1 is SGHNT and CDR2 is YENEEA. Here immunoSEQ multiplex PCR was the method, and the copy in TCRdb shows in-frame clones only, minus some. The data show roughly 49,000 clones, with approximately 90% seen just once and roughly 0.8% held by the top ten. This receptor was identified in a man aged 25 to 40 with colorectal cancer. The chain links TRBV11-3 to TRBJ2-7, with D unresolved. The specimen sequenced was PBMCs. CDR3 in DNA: TGTGCCAGCAGCTTTCCGCACGGGCGGCTCGAGCAGTACTTC. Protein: CASSFPHGRLEQYF.